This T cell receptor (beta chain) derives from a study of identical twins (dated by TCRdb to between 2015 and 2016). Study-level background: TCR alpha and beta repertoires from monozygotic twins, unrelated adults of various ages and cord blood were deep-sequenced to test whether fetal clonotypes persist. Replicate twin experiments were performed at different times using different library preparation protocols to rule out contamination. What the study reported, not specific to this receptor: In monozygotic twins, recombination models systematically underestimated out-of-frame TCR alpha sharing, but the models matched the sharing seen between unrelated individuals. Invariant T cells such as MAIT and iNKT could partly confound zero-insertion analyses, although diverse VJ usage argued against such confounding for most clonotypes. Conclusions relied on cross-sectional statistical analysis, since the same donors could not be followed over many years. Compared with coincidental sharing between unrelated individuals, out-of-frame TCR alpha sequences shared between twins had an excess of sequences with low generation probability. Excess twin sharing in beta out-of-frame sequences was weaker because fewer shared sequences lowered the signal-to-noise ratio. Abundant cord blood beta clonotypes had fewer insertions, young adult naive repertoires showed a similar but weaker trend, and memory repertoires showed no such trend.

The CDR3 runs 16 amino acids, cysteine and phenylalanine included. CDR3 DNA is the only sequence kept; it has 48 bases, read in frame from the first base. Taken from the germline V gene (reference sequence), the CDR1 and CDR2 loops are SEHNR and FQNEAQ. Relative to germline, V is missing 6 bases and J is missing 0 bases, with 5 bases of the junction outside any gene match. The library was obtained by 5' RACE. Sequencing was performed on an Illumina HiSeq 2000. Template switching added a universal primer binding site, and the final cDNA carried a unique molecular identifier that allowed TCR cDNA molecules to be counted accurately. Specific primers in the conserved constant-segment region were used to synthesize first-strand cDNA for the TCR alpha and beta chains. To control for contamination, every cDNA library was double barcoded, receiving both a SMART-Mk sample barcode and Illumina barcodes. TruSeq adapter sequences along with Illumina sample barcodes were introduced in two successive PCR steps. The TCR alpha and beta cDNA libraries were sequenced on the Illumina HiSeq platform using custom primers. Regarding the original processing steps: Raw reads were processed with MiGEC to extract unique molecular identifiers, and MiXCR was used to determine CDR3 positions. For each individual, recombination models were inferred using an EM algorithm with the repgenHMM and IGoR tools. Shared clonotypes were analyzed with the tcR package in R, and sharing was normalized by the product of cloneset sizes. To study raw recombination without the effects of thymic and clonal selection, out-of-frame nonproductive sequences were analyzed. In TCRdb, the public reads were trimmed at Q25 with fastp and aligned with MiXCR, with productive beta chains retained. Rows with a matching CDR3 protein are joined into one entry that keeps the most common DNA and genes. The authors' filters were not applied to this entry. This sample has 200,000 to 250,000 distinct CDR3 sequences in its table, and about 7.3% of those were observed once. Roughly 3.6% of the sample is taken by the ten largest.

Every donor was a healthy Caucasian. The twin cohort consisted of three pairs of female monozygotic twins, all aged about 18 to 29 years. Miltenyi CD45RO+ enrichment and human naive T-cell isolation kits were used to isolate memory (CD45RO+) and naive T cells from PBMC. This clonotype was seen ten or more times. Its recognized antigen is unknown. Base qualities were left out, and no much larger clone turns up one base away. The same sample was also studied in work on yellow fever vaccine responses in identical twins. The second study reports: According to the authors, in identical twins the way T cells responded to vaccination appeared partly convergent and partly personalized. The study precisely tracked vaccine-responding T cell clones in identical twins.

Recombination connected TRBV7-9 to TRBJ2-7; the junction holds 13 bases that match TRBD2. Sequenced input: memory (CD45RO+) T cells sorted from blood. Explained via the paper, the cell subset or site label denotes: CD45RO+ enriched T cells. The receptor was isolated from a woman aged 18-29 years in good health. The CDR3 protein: CASRLAGGPNSYEQYF. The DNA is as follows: TGTGCCAGCAGACTAGCGGGAGGGCCTAACTCCTACGAGCAGTACTTC.